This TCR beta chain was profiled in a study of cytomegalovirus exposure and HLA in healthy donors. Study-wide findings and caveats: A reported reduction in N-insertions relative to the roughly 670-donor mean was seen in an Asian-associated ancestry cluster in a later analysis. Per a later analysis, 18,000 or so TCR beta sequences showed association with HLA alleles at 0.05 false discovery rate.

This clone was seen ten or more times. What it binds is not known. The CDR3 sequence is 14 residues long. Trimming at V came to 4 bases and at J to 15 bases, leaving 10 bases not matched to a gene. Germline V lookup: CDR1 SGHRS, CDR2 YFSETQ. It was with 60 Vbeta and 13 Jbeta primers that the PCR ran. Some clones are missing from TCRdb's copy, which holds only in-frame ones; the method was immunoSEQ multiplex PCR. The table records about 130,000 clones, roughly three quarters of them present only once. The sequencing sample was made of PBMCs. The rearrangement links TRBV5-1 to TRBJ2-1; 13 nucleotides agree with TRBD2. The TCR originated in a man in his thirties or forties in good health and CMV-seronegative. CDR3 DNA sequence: TGCGCCAGCAGCCCAGGACTAGCGGGAGAGGTGCTGTTCTTC. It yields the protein CASSPGLAGEVLFF.